These T cell receptor beta chains were read from a single sample in a study of T cell responses to AZD1222 COVID-19 vaccine. Assay: immunoSEQ multiplex PCR; the TCRdb copy retains only in-frame clones and omits some. The sample has some 130,000 clones; about 92% are singletons. The sample was peripheral blood, taken on day 0 of AZD1222 vaccination. Receptors originate from an adult in good health. The CDR3 runs from the conserved cysteine through the conserved F or W. D genes are given only for firm matches. Clone size is not always given. Where it is, it says once, few, many or a class for expanded clones.

CDR3aa	CDR3nt	abundance	d_gene	j_gene	v_gene
CASSMGLTTSPLHF	TGTGCCAGTAGTATGGGACTTACTACTTCACCCCTCCACTTT	-	-	TRBJ1-6	TRBV19
CASSQGGWGFYNEQFF	TGCGCCAGCAGCCAAGGAGGATGGGGGTTCTACAATGAGCAGTTCTTC	-	-	TRBJ2-1	TRBV4-1
CASSLTARGEQFF	TGTGCCAGCAGCTTAACGGCCCGCGGTGAGCAGTTCTTC	-	-	TRBJ2-1	TRBV7-3
CASMDRGPPSRNEQFF	TGTGCCAGCATGGACAGGGGCCCCCCCTCTCGCAATGAGCAGTTCTTC	-	TRBD1	TRBJ2-1	TRBV28
CASSGMASGRAYYGNEQFF	TGTGCCAGCAGTGGGATGGCTAGCGGGAGAGCTTACTACGGGAATGAGCAGTTCTTC	few	TRBD2	TRBJ2-1	TRBV2
CASSRGQGSGNEQFF	TGCGCCAGCAGCCGCGGACAGGGATCGGGCAATGAGCAGTTCTTC	once	TRBD1	TRBJ2-1	TRBV4-3
CSAGRDYEQYF	TGCAGCGCCGGGCGGGACTACGAGCAGTACTTC	-	-	TRBJ2-7	TRBV29-1
CASGFSDSPKYNEQFF	TGTGCTAGTGGTTTCTCCGACAGCCCAAAGTACAATGAGCAGTTCTTC	-	-	TRBJ2-1	TRBV12-5
CASSNKTGDNTEAFF	TGTGCCAGCAGTAATAAGACAGGGGATAACACTGAAGCTTTCTTT	-	TRBD1	TRBJ1-1	TRBV28
CASSRDAETQYF	TGTGCCAGCAGCCGCGACGCAGAGACCCAGTACTTC	-	-	TRBJ2-5	TRBV9
CASSQGHQWGLAATGELFF	TGTGCCAGCAGCCAGGGTCATCAGTGGGGACTAGCGGCGACCGGGGAGCTGTTTTTT	-	TRBD2	TRBJ2-2	TRBV4-2
CASSQGAGANVLTF	TGCGCCAGCAGCCAAGGAGCTGGGGCCAACGTCCTGACTTTC	-	-	TRBJ2-6	TRBV4-3
CASGDRPVETQYF	TGTGCCAGTGGGGACAGACCGGTGGAGACCCAGTACTTC	-	TRBD1	TRBJ2-5	TRBV19
CASSSWGGGELFF	TGTGCCAGCAGCTCTTGGGGCGGCGGGGAGCTGTTTTTT	-	-	TRBJ2-2	TRBV7-3
CASSPRRGLENTEAFF	TGTGCCAGCAGCCCAAGGCGTGGGTTGGAGAACACTGAAGCTTTCTTT	-	-	TRBJ1-1	TRBV5-4
CASSVVSSGNTIYF	TGTGCCAGCAGCGTCGTAAGCTCTGGAAACACCATATATTTT	-	-	TRBJ1-3	TRBV9
CASSPPYPGGAYGYTF	TGTGCCAGCTCACCACCATACCCAGGGGGCGCTTATGGCTACACCTTC	-	TRBD1	TRBJ1-2	TRBV18
CASSSLRDARYEQYF	TGTGCCAGCAGCTCACTCCGGGACGCCCGCTACGAGCAGTACTTC	-	-	TRBJ2-7	TRBV13
CASSQVEGTGSYEQYF	TGCGCCAGCAGCCAAGTAGAGGGGACAGGATCCTACGAGCAGTACTTC	-	TRBD1	TRBJ2-7	TRBV4-1
CASSLAVRASEAFF	TGCGCCAGCAGCTTGGCCGTCAGGGCGTCTGAAGCTTTCTTT	-	-	TRBJ1-1	TRBV5-1